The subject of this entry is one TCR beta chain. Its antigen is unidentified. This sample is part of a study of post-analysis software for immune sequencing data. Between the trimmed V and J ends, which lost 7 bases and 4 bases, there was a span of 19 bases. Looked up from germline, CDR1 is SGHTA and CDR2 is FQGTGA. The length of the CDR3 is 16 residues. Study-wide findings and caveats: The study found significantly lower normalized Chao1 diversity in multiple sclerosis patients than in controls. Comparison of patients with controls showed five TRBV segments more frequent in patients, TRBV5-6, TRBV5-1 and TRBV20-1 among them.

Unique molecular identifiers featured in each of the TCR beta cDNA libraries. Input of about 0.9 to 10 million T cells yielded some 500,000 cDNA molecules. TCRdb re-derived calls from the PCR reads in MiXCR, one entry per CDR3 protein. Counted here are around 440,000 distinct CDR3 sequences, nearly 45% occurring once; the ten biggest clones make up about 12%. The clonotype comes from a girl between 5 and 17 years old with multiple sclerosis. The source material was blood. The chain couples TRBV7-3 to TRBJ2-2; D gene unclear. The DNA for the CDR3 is TGTGCCAGCAACTTGTACTTCGGACGGCTCACCGGGGAGCTGTTTTTT. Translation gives CASNLYFGRLTGELFF.